This T cell receptor (beta chain) was obtained from a study of blood T cell repertoires in COVID-19 (dated by TCRdb to 2018 to 2021). Regarding the research as a whole: Samples covering the acute and convalescent phases of COVID-19 were provided by collaborators in the United States, Italy and Spain. The material from the prospective study consisted of cDNA or gDNA derived from T cells, B-cell-depleted T cells, or PBMCs. The dataset comprised deeply sampled blood TCRbeta repertoires from subjects exposed to, actively infected with, or recovered from COVID-19. The repertoires were released in a freely available public database intended as a resource for research on the immune response to SARS-CoV-2. Samples were obtained from the ongoing ImmuneRACE study (first 160 participants) and from over 1,000 subjects provided by 6 global collaborators. Nearly every sample came with metadata listing a de-identified subject ID, COVID-19 status, age in years and sex. Where available, HLA class I and class II types were taken from metadata supplied by the sample provider and were not determined by assay-based typing. Overall study results and their limits: Clinical and demographic metadata were provided uncurated, with the amount varying by source and participant.

Enrolling through a virtual design, the prospective study's participants ranged in age from roughly 18 to 100 years and lived across 20 to 25 United States geographic areas. Cohort assignment in the prospective study relied on participant-reported clinical history from a screening survey and a study questionnaire. For ImmuneRACE Cohort 3, a participant was defined as recovered based on two consecutive negative NP/OP PCR tests, clearance by a healthcare professional, or resolution of symptoms. Mobile phlebotomists in the prospective study collected whole blood, serum and a nasopharyngeal or oropharyngeal swab from every participant. Prospective study participants could optionally give additional blood draws and questionnaires over a 2-month period. Before DNA extraction, blood samples from the prospective study were shipped at room temperature or frozen. Worth noting for this clone: Its antigen target is currently unknown. The record has no base qualities; no much larger clone is one base away.

The immunoSEQ Assay, a bias-controlled multiplex PCR, was used to amplify TCRbeta CDR3 regions from genomic DNA. The authors' pipeline ran thus. The number of nucleated cells in each sample was estimated from the amplification of reference gene primers within the assay. To quantify the absolute abundance of each unique TCRbeta CDR3 rearrangement, sequence reads were collapsed and filtered. For each sample, productive Simpson clonality was calculated as the square root of Simpson's diversity index over productive rearrangements. TCRdb stores this immuneACCESS table with in-frame sequences only. Part of the clones is absent; in the studies checked, under half of the shortfall reflects unresolved V genes, and no reason is known for the rest. V and J calls and clone size are as listed in that table; D and trimming were resolved from the DNA. Counted in this sample were 190,000 or so clones; roughly 87% of them appeared once. The ten largest account for 2% to 2.5% of the sample.

The CDR3 measures 18 amino acids from cysteine to phenylalanine. CDR3 DNA is the only sequence kept; it has 54 bases, read in frame from the first base. Trimming removed 0 bases from V and 4 bases from J, leaving 21 bases between the germline ends. CDR1 and CDR2 (SGHDN, FVKESK) derive from the germline V gene. This receptor was taken from a woman in her thirties who had recovered from COVID-19. The V and J segments used are TRBV14 and TRBJ1-2, with the identity of the D gene unclear. The sequenced sample was PBMCs or T cells enriched from blood (not recorded which). The DNA is TGTGCCAGCAGCCAAGATATCAGCAGGCCGGGAGGGTTCTATGGCTACACCTTC. Its coded protein is CASSQDISRPGGFYGYTF.